The T cell receptor beta chain described here comes from a study of neurological immune-mediated disorders. From the 5' RACE reads, TCRdb called clonotypes with MiXCR, one entry per CDR3 protein. The table has 40,000 to 50,000 distinct CDR3 sequences, 2.5% seen once; the top ten hold 9.5% to 15%. Concerning this clonotype itself: One base away lies a much larger clone, so this may be a sequencing read error.

This receptor was taken from a young man with multiple sclerosis. Sequenced material: PBMCs.

The CDR3 sequence: CASRSGSNQHQHF. Written as DNA, the CDR3 is TGTGCCAGCAGGTCAGGGAGCAATCAGCACCAGCATTTT. J is TRBJ1-5 and V is TRBV6-6, with a weak D call TRBD1 (5 bases). This CDR3 is 13 amino acids long. In germline, CDR1 is MNHNY, CDR2 SVGAGI (reference sequence).